This TCR beta chain was profiled in a study of blood T cells in healthy people across ages. Study at large: For every two T cells, template switching captured about one barcoded beta molecule.

The germline V gene has CDR1 SGDLS and CDR2 YYNGEE. CDR3 length equals 14 residues. V was trimmed by 4 bases and J by 7 bases, leaving 16 bases between them. This clonotype occurred a few times. Its antigen is unknown. Through a sample-barcoded 5' primer and a J-beta primer mix, a second PCR was run for about 6 to 12 cycles. Via MiXCR, TCRdb re-called the 5' RACE reads, giving one row per CDR3 protein. The table shows over a million distinct CDR3 sequences, with about 42% occurring only once. General observations from the study: Total diversity from one million sequenced T cells was likely underestimated. Age brought a roughly linear fall in TCR beta diversity measured per million T cells.

Sequencing input: blood. The clonotype was recovered from a woman younger than 35 in good health. The rearrangement joins TRBV9 to TRBJ2-3; D gene unclear. CDR3 amino acids: CASSPRSVTYTQYF. The CDR3 region has the DNA TGTGCCAGCAGCCCTCGGTCAGTGACATATACGCAGTATTTT.